The present T cell receptor beta chain was sequenced within a study of blood T cell repertoires in COVID-19. Background on the study: COVID-19 samples, acute and convalescent, were from the United States, Italy and Spain. Sample material is recorded as cDNA or gDNA derived from T cells, B-cell-depleted T cells, or PBMCs.

As originally analysed: Quantification of nucleated cells was approximated via reference gene primer amplification. The assay was immunoSEQ multiplex PCR, and TCRdb's table has in-frame clones only and misses some. Clonal size and the V and J genes are those of that table, whereas D and trimming came from the DNA. The data show around 110,000 clones, almost 85% seen once. The CDR3 is made up of 13 amino acids. CDR1 is SGHTA and CDR2 is FQGTGA in the germline V gene. With V trimmed by 5 bases and J by 5 bases, 6 bases remained unmatched. This chain links TRBV7-3 with TRBJ2-7, with 7 bases lining up with TRBD1. Sequences were obtained from peripheral blood. The receptor comes from a human donor in a cohort sampled during active COVID-19. CDR3 in amino acids: CASSPGQAHEQYF. CDR3 coding DNA: TGTGCCAGCAGCCCCGGACAGGCCCACGAGCAGTACTTC.